These T cell receptor beta chains were read from a single sample in a study of blood T cell repertoires in COVID-19. Method: immunoSEQ multiplex PCR; TCRdb's copy keeps in-frame clones and lacks some. The sample records approximately 85,000 clones, roughly 80% being singletons. The specimen was peripheral blood. These receptors were collected from a woman in her seventies with active or convalescent COVID-19. The CDR3 runs from the conserved cysteine through the conserved F or W. A D gene is named only where the DNA matches it firmly. Rows may omit the clone size; those that give it use once, few, many or a size class.

>15|TRBJ2-7|NA|TRBD1|TRBV7-2
CASSPGRTGTYEQYF
TGTGCCAGCAGCCCAGGCCGGACAGGGACCTACGAGCAGTACTTC
>15|TRBJ1-4|NA|TRBD1|TRBV4-1
CASSPRQGYNEKLFF
TGCGCCAGCAGCCCCAGACAGGGTTATAATGAAAAACTGTTTTTT
>15|TRBJ1-5|once|NA|TRBV2
CASSGEAGGNQPQHF
TGTGCCAGCAGCGGGGAGGCCGGGGGCAATCAGCCCCAGCATTTT
>11|TRBJ1-5|few|NA|TRBV27
CASSGPGPQHF
TGTGCCAGCTCCGGCCCGGGGCCCCAGCATTTT
>13|TRBJ2-7|NA|NA|TRBV19
CASSSVAAYEQYF
TGTGCCAGTAGTTCGGTCGCGGCCTACGAGCAGTACTTC
>14|TRBJ1-1|NA|TRBD1|TRBV5-1
CASSLEQGGTEAFF
TGCGCCAGCAGCTTGGAACAGGGGGGGACTGAAGCTTTCTTT
>13|TRBJ2-2|NA|NA|TRBV12-3/TRBV12-4
CASRYSVSGELFF
TGTGCCAGCAGATATAGTGTCTCCGGGGAGCTGTTTTTT
>15|TRBJ2-7|NA|NA|TRBV5-4
CASSPQGGYSYEQYF
TGTGCCAGCAGCCCGCAGGGGGGCTACTCGTACGAGCAGTACTTC
>13|TRBJ2-5|NA|TRBD2|TRBV7-2
CASRARGEVTQYF
TGTGCCAGCCGCGCCCGGGGGGAGGTCACCCAGTACTTC
>13|TRBJ1-5|NA|NA|TRBV5-1
CASSLQGSEPQHF
TGCGCCAGCAGCTTGCAGGGTAGTGAGCCCCAGCATTTT
>14|TRBJ2-2|few|TRBD1|TRBV6-5
CASNSDRRTGELFF
TGTGCCAGCAATTCGGACAGGCGCACCGGGGAGCTGTTTTTT
>14|TRBJ1-1|few|NA|TRBV28
CASSFDSLNTEAFF
TGTGCCAGCAGTTTCGACAGCCTGAACACTGAAGCTTTCTTT
>18|TRBJ2-1|NA|TRBD2|TRBV5-1
CASSPRNSRLAAHNEQFF
TGCGCCAGCAGCCCCCGGAATTCGAGACTAGCAGCACACAATGAGCAGTTCTTC
>15|TRBJ1-1|NA|NA|TRBV18
CASSPRRQSNTEAFF
TGTGCCAGCTCTCCCAGGAGGCAGTCAAACACTGAAGCTTTCTTT
>12|TRBJ2-2|NA|NA|TRBV4-2
CASSRRSGELFF
TGTGCCAGCAGCCGGAGGTCTGGGGAGCTGTTTTTT
>17|TRBJ1-6|NA|TRBD1|TRBV13
CASSGPPGQGEGSPLHF
TGTGCCAGCAGCGGACCTCCGGGACAGGGGGAAGGATCACCCCTCCACTTT
>19|TRBJ1-1|NA|NA|TRBV7-8
CASSLFLSTGTGLNTEAFF
TGTGCCAGCAGCTTATTTCTCTCGACAGGCACTGGATTGAACACTGAAGCTTTCTTT